These 25 T cell receptor beta chains originate from one sample sequenced in a study of blood T cell repertoires in COVID-19. Clones were sequenced by immunoSEQ multiplex PCR, and TCRdb holds only the in-frame ones, with some missing. The data hold some 360,000 clones, with roughly nine tenths observed a single time. Sequencing used peripheral blood. These receptor sequences come from a woman aged 60-70 years with COVID-19, enrolled during active disease.

As DNA, the CDR3 is TGTGCCAGCAGGAGGGCAGCCCAAGAGACCCAGTACTTC. Its protein product is CASRRAAQETQYF. The rearrangement links TRBV2 to TRBJ2-5, with D perhaps TRBD2 (5 bases). Deletions cut 6 bases from V and 1 base from J, with 9 bases between. Germline V CDR1 and CDR2: SNHLY, FYNNEI. This CDR3 comprises 13 residues.

This clone was seen a single time. The chain has TRBV5-1 and TRBJ2-7, with D possibly matching TRBD1 (6 bases). Looked up from germline, CDR1 is SGHRS and CDR2 is YFSETQ. The CDR3 has 14 residues. Trimming removed 1 base from V and 0 bases from J, with 8 bases in between. Here the CDR3 DNA reads TGCGCCAGCAGCTTGACAGGGACCTCCTACGAGCAGTACTTC. Encoded protein: CASSLTGTSYEQYF.

The chain couples TRBV18 to TRBJ1-1; tentative D call: TRBD1 (5 bases). The germline V gene encodes CDR1 KGHSH and CDR2 LQKENI. This CDR3 region has 14 residues. Trimming removed 3 bases at V and 1 base at J, with 9 bases between. The CDR3 loop is CASSPGLTNTEAFF. CDR3 nucleotide sequence: TGTGCCAGCTCACCGGGACTTACGAACACTGAAGCTTTCTTT.

The chain employs TRBV10-1 and TRBJ2-7; TRBD1 matches 10 bases. Germline lookup yields CDR1 WNHNN and CDR2 SYGVQD (reference sequence). The CDR3 contains 16 residues. The trim removed 1 base at V and 3 bases at J, leaving 6 bases unmatched. The CDR3 DNA sequence: TGCGCCAGCAGTGAGTTTGGACAGGGGGTTTTCTACGAGCAGTACTTC. It yields the protein CASSEFGQGVFYEQYF.

V is TRBV18 and J is TRBJ2-7, with D perhaps TRBD1 (6 bases). Trimming took off 3 bases at V and 2 bases at J, with 11 bases between the two ends. CDR3 length: 14 amino acids. Germline V CDR1 and CDR2: KGHSH, LQKENI. This chain's CDR3 is CASSPSKGAYEQYF. The CDR3, as DNA: TGTGCCAGCTCACCTTCTAAGGGGGCCTACGAGCAGTACTTC.

The chain couples TRBV4-1 to TRBJ2-1; D perhaps matches TRBD2 (6 bases). The germline V gene encodes CDR1 MGHRA and CDR2 YSYEKL. The CDR3 runs to 16 residues. V lost 0 bases and J lost 4, with 13 bases in between. The CDR3 nucleotides read TGCGCCAGCAGCCAAGAAGGAGGGGCCAAGTACAATGAGCAGTTCTTC. The encoded protein is CASSQEGGAKYNEQFF.

This chain connects TRBV11-3 to TRBJ2-7, with TRBD2 matching over 10 bases. The CDR3 has 16 residues. The V and J ends lost 3 bases and 2 bases, in that order; junction bases with no gene match: 7. The germline V gene has CDR1 SGHNT and CDR2 YENEEA. The CDR3 nucleotides read TGTGCCAGCAGCTTGTCCGGGAGCGGGGGGGCCTACGAGCAGTACTTC. Its protein product is CASSLSGSGGAYEQYF.

The rearrangement uses TRBV5-1 and TRBJ1-1; no clear D. The ends were cut back, 0 bases at V and 4 bases at J, with 10 bases in the middle. The CDR3 loop spans 14 amino acids. Germline V gene lookup returns CDR1 SGHRS and CDR2 YFSETQ. The CDR3 sequence is CASSLGGGGTEAFF. CDR3 in DNA: TGCGCCAGCAGCTTGGGAGGTGGTGGCACTGAAGCTTTCTTT.

The chain carries TRBV5-6 and TRBJ2-7; 9 bases match TRBD1. The CDR3 sequence is 14 residues long. The trim removed 4 bases at V and 6 bases at J, leaving 8 bases unmatched. Germline CDR1 and CDR2: SGHDT and YYEEEE. Here the CDR3 reads CASSRRDRVSEQYF. The CDR3 DNA reads as TGTGCCAGCAGCCGCCGGGACAGGGTTTCCGAGCAGTACTTC.

The chain links TRBV18 to TRBJ1-5; TRBD1 might be the D (6 bases). The germline gives CDR1 KGHSH, CDR2 LQKENI. V lost 3 bases and J 7 bases, leaving 13 bases between the germline ends. This CDR3 is built from 14 residues. The CDR3 loop reads CASSPYGQNQPQHF. The CDR3 DNA follows: TGTGCCAGCTCACCTTACGGACAGAACCAGCCCCAGCATTTT.

This chain links TRBV6-5 with TRBJ1-1; 7 bases map to TRBD1. The J segment lost 8 bases and the V segment lost 6 bases, leaving 9 bases of the junction unmatched. Germline V lookup: CDR1 MNHEY, CDR2 SVGAGI. This CDR3 spans 13 amino acids. CDR3 DNA: TGTGCCAGCAGCCAGGGACAGCGACGAGAAGCTTTCTTT. It translates to CASSQGQRREAFF.

The chain employs TRBV2 and TRBJ1-6, with D perhaps matching TRBD1 (5 bases). The CDR3 is 13 amino acids. Trimming cost V 6 bases and J 7 bases, with 10 bases left between them. Per the germline V gene, CDR1 is SNHLY and CDR2 is FYNNEI. CDR3 in DNA: TGTGCCAGCAGGGGGAGGGACAATTCACCCCTCCACTTT. It is translated as CASRGRDNSPLHF.

This clone turned up a few times. V is TRBV20-1 and J is TRBJ2-3; 13 positions match TRBD2. Germline V CDR1 and CDR2: DFQATT, SNEGSKA (reference sequence). V gave up 6 bases and J gave up 2 bases; unmatched junction bases: 5. The CDR3 runs to 15 residues. CDR3 sequence: CSASTSGGVTDTQYF. DNA for the CDR3: TGCAGTGCCAGTACTAGCGGGGGGGTCACAGATACGCAGTATTTT.

The rearrangement links TRBV5-4 to TRBJ2-7, with a weak D call TRBD1 (6 bases). Germline-derived CDR1 and CDR2 are SGHNT and YYREEE (reference sequence). V was clipped by 0 bases and J by 5 bases, with 9 bases between them. CDR3 length equals 13 residues. As DNA, the CDR3 is TGTGCCAGCAGCTTGGGCCACAGGGACGAGCAGTACTTC. The encoded protein is CASSLGHRDEQYF.

This clone was seen a handful of times. V and J are TRBV3-1 (or the pseudogene TRBV3-2) and TRBJ1-4, with D perhaps matching TRBD1 (6 bases). The CDR3 contains 15 residues. Looked up from germline, CDR1 is LGHDT and CDR2 is YNNKEL (reference sequence). V was shortened by 1 base and J by 4 bases, with 10 bases between the two germline ends. As DNA, the CDR3 is TGTGCCAGCAGCCAAGGACAGGCGATTAATGAAAAACTGTTTTTT. Encoded protein: CASSQGQAINEKLFF.

The genes are TRBV5-4 and TRBJ2-1; 8 bases match TRBD1. This CDR3 has 14 residues. Germline V lookup: CDR1 SGHNT, CDR2 YYREEE (reference sequence). V lost 2 bases and J lost 8; bases outside the gene matches: 6. The CDR3 DNA is TGTGCCAGCAGCTTACAGGGGACAGGCGATGAGCAGTTCTTC. This codes for CASSLQGTGDEQFF.

This clone was picked up a small number of times. V and J are TRBV15 and TRBJ2-7; 7 positions match TRBD2. The V gene's germline CDR1 is LNHNV and CDR2 YYDKDF (reference sequence). The CDR3 loop spans 15 amino acids. J was trimmed by 4 bases and V by 0 bases; bases with no gene match: 6. CDR3 DNA sequence: TGTGCCACCAGCAGAGATGGACTAGGATCTTACGAGCAGTACTTC. It is translated as CATSRDGLGSYEQYF.

This clone was picked up one time. This sequence joins TRBV2 and TRBJ2-7; 9 bases are a match to TRBD1. From germline, CDR1 is SNHLY and CDR2 FYNNEI. The CDR3 is 13 residues long. Trimming removed 5 bases from V and 5 bases from J; junction bases left unmatched: 4. CDR3 sequence: CASSSTGGNEQYF. The CDR3 nucleotides are TGTGCCAGCAGTTCGACAGGGGGAAACGAGCAGTACTTC.

The chain joins TRBV20-1 to TRBJ1-1; a weak D match, TRBD1 (6 bases). V shed 6 bases and J shed 11 bases, with 16 bases lying between them. CDR1 is DFQATT, CDR2 SNEGSKA, per germline (reference sequence). This CDR3 has 11 residues. The CDR3, as DNA: TGCAGTGCCACGACAGGACGGTGGGCTTTCTTT. This translates into CSATTGRWAFF.

The V call is TRBV6-6, the J call TRBJ1-5; weak D call: TRBD1 (6 bases). This CDR3 is 16 amino acids long. Germline assignment: CDR1 MNHNY and CDR2 SVGAGI (reference sequence). With 6 bases removed from V and 9 bases from J, the gap between germline ends came to 24 bases. Written as DNA, the CDR3 is TGTGCCAGCAGCCTTAAGGTCCAGGGACATAGTATGCCCCAGCATTTT. It encodes CASSLKVQGHSMPQHF.

J is TRBJ1-3 and V is TRBV28; D not resolved. This CDR3 contains 15 residues. Germline CDR1 MDHEN, CDR2 SYDVKM. V gave up 7 bases and J gave up 0 bases, with 13 bases separating them. CDR3: CASKRFIDSGNTIYF. The CDR3 region has the DNA TGTGCCAGCAAGAGGTTCATAGACTCTGGAAACACCATATATTTT.

Concerning this clone: The same CDR3 can be traced to other DNA sequences in this sample. The rearrangement uses TRBV9 and TRBJ1-2; D is uncertain. Per germline, CDR1 SGDLS and CDR2 YYNGEE. Trimming took 0 bases from V and 4 from J, leaving 4 bases between them. The CDR3 consists of 12 residues. CDR3 region: CASSVASYGYTF. CDR3 bases: TGTGCCAGCAGCGTAGCTAGCTATGGCTACACCTTC.

CDR3 residues: CASSLFRTGRHEQYF. The DNA of the CDR3 is TGTGCCAGCAGCCTCTTTCGGACAGGGCGCCACGAGCAGTACTTC. The chain joins TRBV3-1 (or the pseudogene TRBV3-2) to TRBJ2-7; TRBD1 agrees at 8 bases. After removal of 4 bases from V and 5 bases from J, the junction contained 10 bases not matched to a gene. The germline CDR1 and CDR2 sequences are LGHDT and YNNKEL (reference sequence). There are 15 residues in the CDR3.

This chain links TRBV6-5 with TRBJ1-1; TRBD1 matches at 9 bases. V shed 6 bases, J shed 4 bases, and the junction held 6 bases outside the gene matches. Germline CDR1 reads MNHEY; CDR2 reads SVGAGI. CDR3 size: 14 residues. DNA for the CDR3: TGTGCCAGCAGGCCACAGGGGGCGCGCACTGAAGCTTTCTTT. Translated: CASRPQGARTEAFF.

V usage is TRBV9 and J usage is TRBJ1-3; D uncertain. The CDR3 has 14 residues. Trimming removed 5 bases at V and 0 bases at J, with 9 bases between. CDR1 and CDR2 (germline): SGDLS, YYNGEE. For the CDR3, the DNA is TGTGCCAGCAGTGGCGGAAGCTCTGGAAACACCATATATTTT. This sequence encodes CASSGGSSGNTIYF.